This TCR beta chain is drawn from a study of T cells in Graves' hyperthyroidism and ophthalmopathy. General study findings and limits: Ophthalmopathy was model-predicted a median approximately six months pre-onset.

Germline V gene sequence: CDR1 LNHNV, CDR2 YYDKDF (reference sequence). V was cut by 5 bases and J by 4 bases, with 15 bases left in between. The CDR3 spans 14 residues. In this sample, this clonotype turned up many times. Its antigen is unidentified. RNA transcripts provided the source from which TCR beta CDR3 regions were amplified. TCR CDR3 regions were first amplified by RT-PCR with HTBI primers. TCRdb analysed the multiplex PCR reads with MiXCR anew, one entry per CDR3 protein. The profile covers 150,000 or so distinct CDR3 sequences, with about 9.4% appearing a single time and 22% taken by the ten largest. Patients were excluded because of uncontrolled infection, other autoimmune disease, pregnancy or lactation.

This chain links TRBV15 with TRBJ2-7, with D tentatively TRBD1 or TRBD2 (5 bases each). This TCR was recovered from a young woman with Graves' hyperthyroidism that later progressed to Graves' ophthalmopathy. What was sequenced was blood. The CDR3 DNA reads TGTGCCACCAGCGTAGGGACGTTCTCATACGAGCAGTACTTC. Translating gives CATSVGTFSYEQYF.